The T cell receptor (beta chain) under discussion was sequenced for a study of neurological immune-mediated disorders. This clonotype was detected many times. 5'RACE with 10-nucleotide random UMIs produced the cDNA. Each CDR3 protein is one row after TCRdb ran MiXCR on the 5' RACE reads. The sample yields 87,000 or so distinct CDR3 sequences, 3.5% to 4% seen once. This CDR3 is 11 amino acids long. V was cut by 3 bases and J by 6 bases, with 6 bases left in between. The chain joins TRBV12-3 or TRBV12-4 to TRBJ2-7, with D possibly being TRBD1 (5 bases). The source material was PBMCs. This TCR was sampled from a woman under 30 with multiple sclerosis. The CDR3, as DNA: TGTGCCAGCAGTTTCACAGGCGAGCAGTACTTC. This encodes CASSFTGEQYF.